One and the same sample provided the 2 T cell receptor beta chains below, sequenced in a study of T cells in Graves' hyperthyroidism and ophthalmopathy. From RNA transcripts, TCR beta CDR3 regions were amplified. The study used the HTBI primer set for a first-round RT-PCR of the TCR CDR3. TCRdb fed the multiplex PCR reads into MiXCR, producing one record per CDR3 protein. The table has roughly 710,000 distinct CDR3 sequences, over 35% seen once. The sequenced sample consisted of blood. All receptors come from a woman in her forties with Graves' hyperthyroidism.

This clonotype was found a few times. J is TRBJ1-3 and V is TRBV20-1, with D possibly TRBD1 on 6 matching bases. Trimming cost V 5 bases and J 6 bases, with 14 bases left between them. The CDR3 extends over 13 amino acids. CDR1 is DFQATT and CDR2 is SNEGSKA in the germline V gene (reference sequence). This CDR3 is CSADARGENTIYF. The CDR3 DNA follows: TGCAGTGCTGACGCCAGGGGAGAAAACACCATATATTTT.

The rearrangement links TRBV5-1 to TRBJ1-1, with 7 positions matching TRBD1. This CDR3 spans 16 amino acids. The germline V gene has CDR1 SGHRS and CDR2 YFSETQ. V was clipped by 4 bases and J by 0 bases; unmatched bases: 9. CDR3 DNA: TGCGCCAGCAGCCTGACAGGGACGGTGATGAACACTGAAGCTTTCTTT. It is translated as CASSLTGTVMNTEAFF.